This T cell receptor beta chain was sequenced during a study of CD8 T cells in ankylosing spondylitis. General observations from the study: A motif of eight or nine highly homologous TCR beta variants was seen as apparently characteristic of ankylosing spondylitis blood.

TCRdb re-called the 5' RACE reads with MiXCR, one entry per CDR3 protein. The sample includes 450,000 to 550,000 distinct CDR3 sequences, 5.3% of them seen just once. This clonotype was seen a few times. Its target is not known. The germline V gene encodes CDR1 LGHDT and CDR2 YNNKEL (reference sequence). V gave up 0 bases and J gave up 4 bases, with 12 bases separating them. The CDR3 loop spans 15 amino acids. This receptor was obtained from a male donor with ankylosing spondylitis. Sequenced: blood, either unsorted or a sorted T cell fraction (not recorded which). This chain connects TRBV3-1 to TRBJ1-1; D gene uncertain. The CDR3 DNA is TGTGCCAGCAGCCAAGATTTGGGTGAGAGCACTGAAGCTTTCTTT. Its protein is CASSQDLGESTEAFF.